The source of this T cell receptor beta chain is a study of T cell responses to AZD1222 COVID-19 vaccine. Overall study results and limits: Clonal diversity may have been underestimated in mostly white British donors.

Concerning this clone itself: The antigen remains unidentified.

Germline CDR1 MNHNS, CDR2 SASEGT. The CDR3 totals 16 residues. V gave up 3 bases and J gave up 4 bases, with 18 bases separating them. Libraries were prepared by immunoSEQ multiplex PCR; TCRdb keeps only in-frame clonotypes and omits some of them. The profile shows about 49,000 clones, about three quarters of them singletons. The starting material was peripheral blood, obtained on day 0 of AZD1222 vaccination. This clonotype originated in an adult in good health. V and J are TRBV6-1 and TRBJ1-2; no clear D gene. CDR3 protein: CASSEESWTLSYGYTF. DNA of the CDR3: TGTGCCAGCAGTGAGGAAAGTTGGACGCTTTCCTATGGCTACACCTTC.